This T cell receptor (beta chain) was sequenced in a study of shared clonotypes between healthy human individuals. Germline CDR1 is SQVTM and CDR2 is ANQGSEA. The ends were cut back, 5 bases at V and 0 bases at J, with 11 bases in the middle. This CDR3 has 13 amino acids. Points from the study as a whole: Depth of sequencing was expected to influence donor clonotype sharing. Apart from blood, nothing was sampled; tissue repertoires likely differ.

CD8 cells classed as naive were CD45RO-negative and positively selected for CCR7, excluding terminally differentiated effector memory CD45RA+ cells. Only in-frame clones appear in the TCRdb table, and some are missing; sequencing was by immunoSEQ multiplex PCR. The table lists more than 2 million clones, around 96% of them singletons. In the case of this clone: Its antigen is undetermined.

The chain employs TRBV29-1 and TRBJ2-7; no definite D call. The origin of this receptor is a man between 18 and 35 years old in good health. Sequencing input: naive CD8+ T cells sorted from blood. Here the CDR3 DNA reads TGCAGCGTTTTCGGTCAAAGCTCCTACGAGCAGTACTTC. Residues: CSVFGQSSYEQYF.